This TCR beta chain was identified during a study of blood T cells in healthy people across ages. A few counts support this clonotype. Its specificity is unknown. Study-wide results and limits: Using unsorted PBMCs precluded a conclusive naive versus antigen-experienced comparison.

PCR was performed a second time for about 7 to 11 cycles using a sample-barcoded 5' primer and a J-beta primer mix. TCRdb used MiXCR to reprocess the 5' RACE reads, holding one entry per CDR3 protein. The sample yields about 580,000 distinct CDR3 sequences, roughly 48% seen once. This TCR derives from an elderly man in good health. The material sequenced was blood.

The CDR3 loop reads CASTRTSGSKIYEQYF. The CDR3 DNA is TGCGCCAGCACACGGACTAGCGGGAGTAAGATCTACGAGCAGTACTTC. The chain recombines TRBV5-1 with TRBJ2-7; 13 nucleotides match TRBD2. CDR1 and CDR2 (germline): SGHRS, YFSETQ. The CDR3 extends over 16 amino acids. V was pared by 6 bases and J by 3 bases, with 9 bases of the junction left unmatched.